The entry below describes one TCR beta chain. Its antigen is as yet unknown. The germline gene is not matched at one end of the junction; a read error may be the cause. This record comes from a study of cytomegalovirus exposure and HLA in healthy donors. The study, taken as a whole, reports: When a later analysis compared HLA-associated TCR beta chains with equally common others, the HLA-associated chains turned out to be more clonally expanded and to have lower generation probabilities. An observed cluster of highly shared sequence variants was recorded as a likely sequencing artifact. Earlier findings revealed that most TCR beta V segments proved productive either about 87% or about 30% of the time.

It was with 60 Vbeta and 13 Jbeta primers that the PCR ran. Here immunoSEQ multiplex PCR was the method, and the copy in TCRdb shows in-frame clones only, minus some. In the table there are about 180,000 clones, around 80% of which are singletons. The CDR3 is 11 residues long. Looked up from germline, CDR1 is SEHNR and CDR2 is FQNEAQ (reference sequence). At collection, donors were nominally healthy, but unrecorded immune exposures were probable. Sequences were obtained from PBMCs. The receptor's source is a young woman in good health and CMV-seronegative. V gene TRBV7-9 combines with J gene TRBJ1-1; 7 bases line up with TRBD1. The CDR3 is CSSSLEFGQEF. As DNA, the CDR3 is TGTTCCAGCAGCTTAGAATTTGGACAGGAGTTT.